The rows below give T cell receptor beta chains drawn from one sample of a study of blood T cell repertoires in COVID-19. Profiled with immunoSEQ multiplex PCR; TCRdb holds only in-frame clones, not every one. Among about 200,000 clones listed, 82% were seen once. Sequenced sample: peripheral blood. The receptors originated from an elderly woman with COVID-19, enrolled during active disease. Both conserved end residues are part of each CDR3. D genes are given only for firm matches. Some rows mark clone size as missing; the rest say once, few, many or name a class of expanded clone.

NA,TRBD1,TRBJ1-5,TRBV7-2,TGTGCCAGCAGCTTAGGGGCCGGACAGGGGGGGAATCAGCCCCAGCATTTT,CASSLGAGQGGNQPQHF
NA,TRBD2,TRBJ2-7,TRBV7-2,TGTGCCTCCCAGGCGGGGGAGGAGCAGTACTTC,CASQAGEEQYF
NA,NA,TRBJ2-5,TRBV2,TGTGCCAGCAAAGGGGACTACCAAGAGACCCAGTACTTC,CASKGDYQETQYF
NA,NA,TRBJ2-5,TRBV2,TGTGCCAGCAGTGAAAATCATCGAGACAGTTATTCCCAAGAGACCCAGTACTTC,CASSENHRDSYSQETQYF
NA,TRBD2,TRBJ2-1,TRBV28,TGTGCCAGCAGTTTAGCGGGACTAGCGGGAGTCTACAATGAGCAGTTCTTC,CASSLAGLAGVYNEQFF
NA,NA,TRBJ1-3,TRBV30,TGTGCCTTCGGTCCCTCTGGAAACACCATATATTTT,CAFGPSGNTIYF
once,NA,TRBJ2-7,TRBV18,TGTGCCAGCCCCCAGGGGCCATCCGAGCAGTACTTC,CASPQGPSEQYF
NA,NA,TRBJ1-6,TRBV4-3,TGCGCCAGCAGCCCAGACTCGAATTCACCCCTCCACTTT,CASSPDSNSPLHF
few,NA,TRBJ1-4,TRBV19,TGTGCCAGTAGCTTCCGAAGCCTCAATGAAAAACTGTTTTTT,CASSFRSLNEKLFF
NA,NA,TRBJ2-2,TRBV2,TGTGCCAGCAGAAGCAGGACAGACACCGGGGAGCTGTTTTTT,CASRSRTDTGELFF
many,TRBD2,TRBJ2-5,TRBV7-8,TGTGCCAGCAGCTTAGTGGCTAGCGGGGGGGCCTTAGGAGAGACCCAGTACTTC,CASSLVASGGALGETQYF
NA,TRBD1,TRBJ2-5,TRBV5-1,TGCGCCAGCAGCTCGGGAAGGGGGCGCGGAGAGACCCAGTACTTC,CASSSGRGRGETQYF
NA,TRBD2,TRBJ2-7,TRBV11-3,TGTGCCAGCAGCTTAGACTTCGGACGGACGGGACTAGCGGGAGGCGCCCCACGTGTCTACGAGCAGTACTTC,CASSLDFGRTGLAGGAPRVYEQYF
NA,NA,TRBJ2-5,TRBV20-1,TGCAGTGCTAGTCACAGGAAAGAGACCCAGTACTTC,CSASHRKETQYF
NA,NA,TRBJ1-1,TRBV2,TGTGCCAGCAGTACCGACATGAACACTGAAGCTTTCTTT,CASSTDMNTEAFF
NA,NA,TRBJ1-3,TRBV12-3/TRBV12-4,TGTGCCAGCACCCCGGGGGTCACCATATATTTT,CASTPGVTIYF
few,NA,TRBJ1-2,TRBV9,TGTGCCAGCAGCGTAGCGGGGGGGATTGGCTACACCTTC,CASSVAGGIGYTF
NA,TRBD1,TRBJ1-1,TRBV30,TGTGCCTGGAGATTTTCGACAGGGGGTTCAGCTTTCTTT,CAWRFSTGGSAFF
NA,TRBD1,TRBJ2-7,TRBV6-5,TGTGCCAGCAGCCCCTCAGACAGGGGCATCTACGAGCAGTACTTC,CASSPSDRGIYEQYF
NA,NA,TRBJ1-5,TRBV30,TGTGCCTGGAGTGTACTTGAGAATCAGCCCCAGCATTTT,CAWSVLENQPQHF
NA,TRBD1,TRBJ2-5,TRBV9,TGTGCCAGCAGCGTTGGGGACAGGGGGGAGATGGAGACCCAGTACTTC,CASSVGDRGEMETQYF
NA,NA,TRBJ1-1,TRBV7-9,TGTGCCAGCAGCCCATCTCTAGAGAACACTGAAGCTTTCTTT,CASSPSLENTEAFF
once,TRBD2,TRBJ2-1,TRBV5-4,TGTGCCAGCCGAGGACTAGGTAAAAATGAGCAGTTCTTC,CASRGLGKNEQFF
NA,TRBD1,TRBJ2-7,TRBV30,TGTGCCTGGAGTACCGGGACAGGGGCCTACGAGCAGTACTTC,CAWSTGTGAYEQYF
NA,NA,TRBJ1-6,TRBV5-6,TGTGCCAGCAGCGTCCGGGGGTATCTGGGAAATTCACCCCTCCACTTT,CASSVRGYLGNSPLHF
NA,TRBD1,TRBJ2-7,TRBV5-8,TGTGCCAGCAGCCCATGGGGACAGGGCCCCTACGAGCAGTACTTC,CASSPWGQGPYEQYF
NA,TRBD1,TRBJ2-2,TRBV7-6,TGTGCCAGCAGCTCCCCGGGACAGGGGCCCCTCAACACCGGGGAGCTGTTTTTT,CASSSPGQGPLNTGELFF
NA,TRBD2,TRBJ2-1,TRBV18,TGTGCCAGCTCAAGGACTAGCGGGATTTACAATGAGCAGTTCTTC,CASSRTSGIYNEQFF
NA,NA,TRBJ2-7,TRBV4-1,TGCGCCAGCAGCCAAGATAGGGGCGGAATCCTACCCGAGCAGTACTTC,CASSQDRGGILPEQYF
few,NA,TRBJ2-7,TRBV10-2,TGCGCCAGCACCGACCCGGGGAACGAGCAGTACTTC,CASTDPGNEQYF
many,NA,TRBJ1-1,TRBV20-1,TGCAGTGTCCAGGGGATCCCTGAAGCTTTCTTT,CSVQGIPEAFF
NA,NA,TRBJ2-7,TRBV6-5,TGTGCCAGCAGTTACCGAGGTAGCACTTACTACGAGCAGTACTTC,CASSYRGSTYYEQYF
NA,NA,TRBJ1-2,TRBV5-1,TGCGCCAGCAGCTTGTCAGGGTTTAACTATGGCTACACCTTC,CASSLSGFNYGYTF
NA,TRBD2,TRBJ2-1,TRBV19,TGTGCCAGTAGTCCCCGTAGCGGGAGCTCTTATAGTGAGCAGTTCTTC,CASSPRSGSSYSEQFF
NA,NA,TRBJ2-7,TRBV5-4,TGTGCCAGCAGCGAAGGACTGTCCTACGAGCAGTACTTC,CASSEGLSYEQYF
NA,TRBD1,TRBJ1-4,TRBV18,TGTGCCAGCTCTCAGGACAGGCGAGACGAAAAACTGTTTTTT,CASSQDRRDEKLFF
NA,NA,TRBJ2-1,TRBV28,TGTGCCAGCAGTCAGTGGCAGGGGGACGGGGGCAATGAGCAGTTCTTC,CASSQWQGDGGNEQFF
NA,NA,TRBJ2-1,TRBV7-9,TGTGCCAGCAGCTTAGCGGCGGAACCGTACAATGAGCAGTTCTTC,CASSLAAEPYNEQFF
NA,NA,TRBJ1-1,TRBV5-1,TGCGCCAGCAGCTTGGCACCCTCCTTAGAGATGAACACTGAAGCTTTCTTT,CASSLAPSLEMNTEAFF
NA,NA,TRBJ2-5,TRBV5-4,TGTGCCAGCAGCTTGTTACAGGGAGCAGAGACCCAGTACTTC,CASSLLQGAETQYF
NA,NA,TRBJ1-1,TRBV16,TGTGCCAGCAGCCAAGAGGGCAAAGGGGGCACTGAAGCTTTCTTT,CASSQEGKGGTEAFF
NA,NA,TRBJ2-3,TRBV27,TGTGCCAGCAGTCCACGGGTCGAAAGCACAGATACGCAGTATTTT,CASSPRVESTDTQYF
NA,NA,TRBJ1-2,TRBV6-1,TGTGCCAGCAGTGACGGGACGGCGGGGAACTATGGCTACACCTTC,CASSDGTAGNYGYTF